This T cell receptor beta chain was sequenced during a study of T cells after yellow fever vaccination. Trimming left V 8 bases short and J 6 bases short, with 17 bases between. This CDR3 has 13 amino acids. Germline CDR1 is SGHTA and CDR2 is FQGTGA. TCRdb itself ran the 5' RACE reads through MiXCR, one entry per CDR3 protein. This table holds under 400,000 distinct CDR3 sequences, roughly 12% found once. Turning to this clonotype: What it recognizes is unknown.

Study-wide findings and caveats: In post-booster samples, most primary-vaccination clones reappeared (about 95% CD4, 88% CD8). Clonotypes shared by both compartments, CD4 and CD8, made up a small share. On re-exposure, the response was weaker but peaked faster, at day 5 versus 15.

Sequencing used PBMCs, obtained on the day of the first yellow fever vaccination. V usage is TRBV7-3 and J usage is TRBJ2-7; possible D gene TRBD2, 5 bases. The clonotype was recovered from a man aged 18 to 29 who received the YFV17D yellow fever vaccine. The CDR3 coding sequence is TGTGCCAGCGCGGAGGTCGCCTCGGCCGAGCAGTACGTC. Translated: CASAEVASAEQYV.